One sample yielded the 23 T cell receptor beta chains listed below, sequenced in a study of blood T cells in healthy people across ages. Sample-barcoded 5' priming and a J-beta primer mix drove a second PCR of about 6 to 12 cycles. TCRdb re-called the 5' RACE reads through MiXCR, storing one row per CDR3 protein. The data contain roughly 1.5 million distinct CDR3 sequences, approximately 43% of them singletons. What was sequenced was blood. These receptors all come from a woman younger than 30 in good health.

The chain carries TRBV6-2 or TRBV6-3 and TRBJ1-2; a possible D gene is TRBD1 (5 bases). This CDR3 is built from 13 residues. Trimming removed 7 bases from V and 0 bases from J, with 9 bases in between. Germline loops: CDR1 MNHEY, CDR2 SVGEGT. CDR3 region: CASKDTSNYGYTF. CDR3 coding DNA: TGTGCCAGCAAGGACACTTCTAACTATGGCTACACCTTC.

The CDR3 loop is CASSQTVRQASYNEQYF. The CDR3, as DNA: TGCGCCAGCAGCCAAACAGTACGGCAGGCCTCCTACAATGAGCAGTACTTC. This sequence joins TRBV4-1 and TRBJ2-7; D unresolved. The CDR3 is made up of 17 amino acids. Per the germline V gene, CDR1 is MGHRA and CDR2 is YSYEKL. The ends were cut back, 2 bases at V and 7 bases at J, with 24 bases in the middle.

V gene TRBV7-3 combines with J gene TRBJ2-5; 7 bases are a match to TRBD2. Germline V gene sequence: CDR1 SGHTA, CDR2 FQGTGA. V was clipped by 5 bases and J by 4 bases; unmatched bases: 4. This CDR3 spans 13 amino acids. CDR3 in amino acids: CASSPGRGETQYF. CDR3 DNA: TGTGCCAGCAGCCCTGGGAGGGGAGAGACCCAGTACTTC.

The CDR3: CSASPTSGSSYNEQYF. CDR3 DNA: TGCAGTGCTAGCCCGACTAGCGGGAGCTCCTACAATGAGCAGTACTTC. The chain links TRBV20-1 to TRBJ2-1; 12 bases agree with TRBD2. The J call is doubtful: the DNA matches TRBJ2-7 better. CDR1 is DFQATT and CDR2 is SNEGSKA in the germline V gene (reference sequence). This CDR3 region has 16 residues.

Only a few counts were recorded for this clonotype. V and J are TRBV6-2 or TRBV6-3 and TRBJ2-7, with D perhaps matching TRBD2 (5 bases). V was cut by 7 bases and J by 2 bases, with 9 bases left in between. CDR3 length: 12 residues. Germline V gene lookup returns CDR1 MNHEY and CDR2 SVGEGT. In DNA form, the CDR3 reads TGTGCCAGCATGGAGGAGCCCTACGAGCAGTACTTC. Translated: CASMEEPYEQYF.

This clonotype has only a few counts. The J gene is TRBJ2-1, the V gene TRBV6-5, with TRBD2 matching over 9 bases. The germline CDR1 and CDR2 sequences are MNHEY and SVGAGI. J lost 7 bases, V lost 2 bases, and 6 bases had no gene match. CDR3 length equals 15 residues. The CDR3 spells CASSYGGGGRNEQFF. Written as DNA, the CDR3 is TGTGCCAGCAGTTACGGCGGGGGGGGTAGGAATGAGCAGTTCTTC.

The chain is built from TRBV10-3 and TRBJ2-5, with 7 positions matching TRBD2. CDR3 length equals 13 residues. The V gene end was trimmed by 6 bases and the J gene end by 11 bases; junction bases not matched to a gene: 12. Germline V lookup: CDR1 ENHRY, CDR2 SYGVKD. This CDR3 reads CAIRGGPMDEQYF. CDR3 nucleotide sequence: TGTGCCATCAGGGGAGGGCCGATGGATGAGCAGTACTTC.

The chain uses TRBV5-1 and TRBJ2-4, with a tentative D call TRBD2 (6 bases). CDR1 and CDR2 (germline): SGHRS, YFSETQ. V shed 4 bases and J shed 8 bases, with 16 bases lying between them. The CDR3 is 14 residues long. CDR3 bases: TGCGCCAGCAGCCCGGGGGTTGCGAGGGACATTCAGTACTTC. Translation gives CASSPGVARDIQYF.

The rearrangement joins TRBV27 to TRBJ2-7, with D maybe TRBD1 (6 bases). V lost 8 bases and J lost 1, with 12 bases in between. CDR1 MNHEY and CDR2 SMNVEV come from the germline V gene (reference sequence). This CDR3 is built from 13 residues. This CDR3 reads CASGLGQSYEQYF. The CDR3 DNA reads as TGTGCCAGCGGCCTAGGACAGTCCTACGAGCAGTACTTC.

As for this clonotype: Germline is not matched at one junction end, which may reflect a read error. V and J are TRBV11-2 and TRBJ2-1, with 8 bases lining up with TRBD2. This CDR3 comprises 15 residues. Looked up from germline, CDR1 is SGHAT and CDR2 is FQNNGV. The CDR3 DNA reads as TGTACCAGCAGCCCCCTTACGGGGGGGTACAATGAGCAGTTCTTC. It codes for CTSSPLTGGYNEQFF.

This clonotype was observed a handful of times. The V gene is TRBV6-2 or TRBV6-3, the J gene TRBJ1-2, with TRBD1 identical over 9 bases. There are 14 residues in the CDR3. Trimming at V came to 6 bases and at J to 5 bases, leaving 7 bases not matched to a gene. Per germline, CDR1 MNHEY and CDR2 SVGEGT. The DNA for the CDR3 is TGTGCCAGCAGACGTCCCGGGACAGGGTATGGCTACACCTTC. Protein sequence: CASRRPGTGYGYTF.

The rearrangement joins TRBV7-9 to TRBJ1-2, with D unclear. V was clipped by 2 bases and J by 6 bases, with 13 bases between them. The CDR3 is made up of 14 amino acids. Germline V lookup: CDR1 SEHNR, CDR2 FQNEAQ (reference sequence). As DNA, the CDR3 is TGTGCCAGCAGCTTAAGTTTCCGGACGGATGGCTACACCTTC. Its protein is CASSLSFRTDGYTF.

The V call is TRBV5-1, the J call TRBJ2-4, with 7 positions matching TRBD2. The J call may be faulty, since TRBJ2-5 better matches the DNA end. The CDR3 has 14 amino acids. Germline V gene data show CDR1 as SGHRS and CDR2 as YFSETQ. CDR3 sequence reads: CASSPGLEEETQYF. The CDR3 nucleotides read TGCGCCAGCAGCCCAGGACTAGAGGAGGAGACCCAGTACTTC.

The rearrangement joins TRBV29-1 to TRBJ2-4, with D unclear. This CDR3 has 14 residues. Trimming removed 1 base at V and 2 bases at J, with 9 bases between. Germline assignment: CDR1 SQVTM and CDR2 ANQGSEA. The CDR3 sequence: CSVEGAVPKNIQYF. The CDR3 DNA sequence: TGCAGCGTTGAAGGAGCCGTCCCCAAAAACATTCAGTACTTC.

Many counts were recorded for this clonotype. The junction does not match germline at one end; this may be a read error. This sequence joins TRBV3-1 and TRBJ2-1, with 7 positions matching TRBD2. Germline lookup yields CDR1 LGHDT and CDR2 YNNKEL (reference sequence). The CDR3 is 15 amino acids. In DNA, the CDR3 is TGCGCCAGCAGCCACGGCGGGAGCTCCTACAATGAGCAGTTCTTC. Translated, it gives CASSHGGSSYNEQFF.

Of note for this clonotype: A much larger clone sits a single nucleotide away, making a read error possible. Here the CDR3 reads CSVVGDRVYNEQYF. The CDR3 DNA sequence: TGCAGCGTTGTTGGGGACAGGGTCTACAATGAGCAGTACTTC. The J gene is TRBJ2-5, the V gene TRBV29-1; 9 positions match TRBD1. Trimming removed 4 bases from V and 11 bases from J; junction bases left unmatched: 14. The CDR3 totals 14 residues. In germline, CDR1 is SQVTM, CDR2 ANQGSEA.

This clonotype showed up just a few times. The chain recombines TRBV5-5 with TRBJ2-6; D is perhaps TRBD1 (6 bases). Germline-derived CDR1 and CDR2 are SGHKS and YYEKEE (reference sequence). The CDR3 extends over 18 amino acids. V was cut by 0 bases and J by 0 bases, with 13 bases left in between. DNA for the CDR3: TGTGCCAGCAGCTTGGCCGGACAGCCGATCTCTGGGGCCAACGTCCTGACTTTC. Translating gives CASSLAGQPISGANVLTF.

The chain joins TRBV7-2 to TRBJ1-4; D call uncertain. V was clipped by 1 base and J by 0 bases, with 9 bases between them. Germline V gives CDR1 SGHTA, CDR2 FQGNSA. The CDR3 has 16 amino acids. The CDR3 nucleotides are TGTGCCAGCAGCTTAGAGTCCCGGCCAACTAATGAAAAACTGTTTTTT. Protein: CASSLESRPTNEKLFF.

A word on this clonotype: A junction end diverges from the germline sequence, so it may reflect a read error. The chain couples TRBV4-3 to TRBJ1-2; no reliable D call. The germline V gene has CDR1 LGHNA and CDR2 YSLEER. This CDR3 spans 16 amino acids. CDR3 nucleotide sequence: TGCGTCAGCAGCCAAGAATTGGCCAGAAAAAACTATGGCCACACCTTC. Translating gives CVSSQELARKNYGHTF.

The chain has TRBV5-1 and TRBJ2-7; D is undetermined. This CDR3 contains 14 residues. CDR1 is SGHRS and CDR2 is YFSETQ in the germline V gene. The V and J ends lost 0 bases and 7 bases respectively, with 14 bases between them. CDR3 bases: TGCGCCAGCAGCTTGGGGTCCCAGTTTTTAGAGCAGTACTTC. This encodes CASSLGSQFLEQYF.

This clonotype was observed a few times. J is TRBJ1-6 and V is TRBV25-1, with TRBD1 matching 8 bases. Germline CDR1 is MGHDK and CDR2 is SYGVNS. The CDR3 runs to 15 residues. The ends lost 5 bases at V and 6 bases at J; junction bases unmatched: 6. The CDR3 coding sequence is TGTGCCAGCAGTACCGAGACAGGGGCTAATTCACCCCTCCACTTT. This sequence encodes CASSTETGANSPLHF.

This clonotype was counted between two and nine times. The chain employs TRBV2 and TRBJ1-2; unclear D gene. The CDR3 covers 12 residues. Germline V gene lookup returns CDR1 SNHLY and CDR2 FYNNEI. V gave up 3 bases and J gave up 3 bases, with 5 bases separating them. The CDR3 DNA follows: TGTGCCAGCAGTGACTCCTACTATGGCTACACCTTC. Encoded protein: CASSDSYYGYTF.

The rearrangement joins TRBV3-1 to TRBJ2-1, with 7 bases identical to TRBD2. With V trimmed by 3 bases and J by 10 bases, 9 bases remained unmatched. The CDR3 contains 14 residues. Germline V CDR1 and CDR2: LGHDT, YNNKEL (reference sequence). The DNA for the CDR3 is TGTGCCAGCAGCCACCGGACTAGAGATTACGAGCAGTTCTTC. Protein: CASSHRTRDYEQFF.